The 16 T cell receptor beta chains presented below share a single source sample, sequenced in a study of blood T cell repertoires in COVID-19. Only in-frame clones appear in the TCRdb table, and some are missing; sequencing was by immunoSEQ multiplex PCR. This repertoire shows some 190,000 clones, roughly 84% found once; its top ten account for about 3.2%. Source material: PBMCs or T cells enriched from blood (not recorded which). The receptors shown here come from a young woman who had been exposed to COVID-19.

V and J are TRBV10-3 and TRBJ1-4, with D uncertain. Germline V gene lookup returns CDR1 ENHRY and CDR2 SYGVKD. V was clipped by 0 bases and J by 6 bases, with 8 bases between them. The CDR3 extends over 14 amino acids. The chain's CDR3 is CAISESTRDEKLFF. CDR3 sequence (DNA): TGTGCCATCAGTGAGTCGACGAGGGATGAAAAACTGTTTTTT.

The gene calls are TRBV2 and TRBJ2-1; TRBD2 is a possible D gene (5 bases). CDR1 is SNHLY and CDR2 is FYNNEI in the germline V gene. The length of the CDR3 is 12 residues. V lost 6 bases, J lost 5 bases, and 8 bases lay in between. The chain's CDR3 is CASSAGHNEQFF. The CDR3 nucleotides are TGTGCCAGCAGCGCGGGTCACAATGAGCAGTTCTTC.

The chain has TRBV19 and TRBJ2-7; D possibly corresponds to TRBD2 (6 bases). V lost 4 bases and J 3 bases, leaving 19 bases between the germline ends. CDR1 is LNHDA and CDR2 is SQIVND in the germline V gene (reference sequence). The CDR3 covers 16 residues. The CDR3 region has the DNA TGTGCCAGTAGTACAAGACCTCGGGACTCGAACTACGAGCAGTACTTC. Its translation: CASSTRPRDSNYEQYF.

The V and J genes are TRBV14 and TRBJ2-7; no firm D call. Germline CDR1 is SGHDN and CDR2 is FVKESK. This CDR3 has 15 residues. The V and J ends lost 0 bases and 4 bases respectively, with 13 bases between them. As DNA, the CDR3 is TGTGCCAGCAGCCAAGAGGCTGGTCATCTTTACGAGCAGTACTTC. It specifies CASSQEAGHLYEQYF.

The chain recombines TRBV6-4 with TRBJ1-1; weak D call: TRBD1 (6 bases). CDR1 MRHNA and CDR2 SNTAGT come from the germline V gene. V was trimmed by 6 bases and J by 0 bases, leaving 8 bases between them. CDR3 length: 13 residues. The CDR3 loop reads CASRGAMNTEAFF. CDR3 sequence (DNA): TGTGCCAGCAGGGGGGCCATGAACACTGAAGCTTTCTTT.

The table lists this clone with a count of one. The chain has TRBV4-1 and TRBJ1-1; unclear D gene. Germline V CDR1 and CDR2: MGHRA, YSYEKL. The CDR3 is made up of 15 amino acids. The germline V and J ends were trimmed by 0 bases and 6 bases, with 14 bases remaining between them. The CDR3 protein is CASSQEWRGTAEAFF. The CDR3 nucleotides are TGCGCCAGCAGCCAAGAATGGCGGGGAACTGCTGAAGCTTTCTTT.

This clone was detected a few times. This chain uses TRBV6-1 with TRBJ1-5; D not resolved. Trimming stripped 0 bases from V and 9 bases from J, with 3 bases between. There are 11 residues in the CDR3. Germline lookup yields CDR1 MNHNS and CDR2 SASEGT. CDR3 nucleotides: TGTGCCAGCAGTGAAGCCCTGCCCCAGCATTTT. Translated, it gives CASSEALPQHF.

This clone showed up just a few times. The chain combines TRBV5-1 with TRBJ1-1, with D unclear. The CDR3 runs to 14 residues. Germline-derived CDR1 and CDR2 are SGHRS and YFSETQ. V dropped 2 bases and J dropped 2 bases, with 10 bases sitting between them. CDR3: CASSFGRSNTEAFF. The CDR3 DNA sequence: TGCGCCAGCAGCTTCGGCAGGTCTAACACTGAAGCTTTCTTT.

The gene calls are TRBV2 and TRBJ1-2, with D perhaps matching TRBD1 (6 bases). In germline, CDR1 is SNHLY, CDR2 FYNNEI. This CDR3 is 12 amino acids long. V was clipped by 2 bases and J by 5 bases, with 6 bases between them. The chain's CDR3 is CASSEQGYGYTF. CDR3 bases: TGTGCCAGCAGTGAACAGGGGTATGGCTACACCTTC. Using reference TRBV2 and TRBJ1-2 for the parts outside the CDR3, the full variable domain is EPEVTQTPSHQVTQMGQEVILRCVPISNHLYFYWYRQILGQKVEFLVSFYNNEISEKSEIFDDQFSVERPDGSNFTLKIRSTKLEDSAMYFCASSEQGYGYTFGSGTRLTVV.

This clone was seen a single time. The V call is TRBV10-3, the J call TRBJ2-7, with D possibly TRBD1 on 6 matching bases. The germline V gene encodes CDR1 ENHRY and CDR2 SYGVKD. The CDR3 contains 14 residues. The ends were cut back, 6 bases at V and 5 bases at J, with 17 bases in the middle. CDR3 sequence: CAISGIRGGDEQYF. In DNA form, the CDR3 reads TGTGCCATCAGCGGGATTAGAGGGGGAGACGAGCAGTACTTC.

The V and J genes are TRBV3-1 (or the pseudogene TRBV3-2) and TRBJ1-4; D remains unclear. From germline, CDR1 is LGHDT and CDR2 YNNKEL (reference sequence). The V gene lost 4 bases and the J gene lost 7 bases, with 7 bases spanning the gap. The CDR3 extends over 12 amino acids. This chain's CDR3 is CASSPGGEKLFF. The CDR3 region has the DNA TGTGCCAGCAGCCCAGGAGGTGAAAAACTGTTTTTT.

The chain links TRBV7-2 to TRBJ2-5; tentatively, D is TRBD2 (6 bases). CDR1 and CDR2 (germline): SGHTA, FQGNSA. There are 14 residues in the CDR3. V was shortened by 4 bases and J by 7 bases, with 16 bases between the two germline ends. The CDR3 protein is CASSSGLMDGTQYF. The CDR3 DNA follows: TGTGCCAGCAGCTCGGGACTCATGGACGGGACCCAGTACTTC.

The chain recombines TRBV2 with TRBJ2-1, with 10 bases lining up with TRBD2. CDR1 is SNHLY and CDR2 is FYNNEI in the germline V gene. With 5 bases clipped from V and 6 bases from J, the junction kept 7 bases outside the gene matches. The CDR3 contains 15 residues. CDR3: CASSLSGGAVNEQFF. CDR3 coding DNA: TGTGCCAGCAGTCTAAGCGGGGGGGCCGTCAATGAGCAGTTCTTC.

This clone was found a few times. This rearrangement joins TRBV5-4 to TRBJ2-7; D is uncertain. Germline V gene sequence: CDR1 SGHNT, CDR2 YYREEE (reference sequence). Trimming took 2 bases from V and 2 from J, leaving 8 bases between them. This CDR3 has 13 residues. This CDR3 is CASSFPDTYEQYF. The CDR3 DNA is TGTGCCAGCAGCTTTCCCGACACCTACGAGCAGTACTTC. The whole variable domain, filled in from reference TRBV5-4 and TRBJ2-7, reads ETGVTQSPTHLIKTRGQQVTLRCSSQSGHNTVSWYQQALGQGPQFIFQYYREEENGRGNFPPRFSGLQFPNYSSELNVNALELDDSALYLCASSFPDTYEQYFGPGTRLTVT.

The chain is built from TRBV9 and TRBJ2-1, with 15 nucleotides matching TRBD2. CDR1 is SGDLS and CDR2 is YYNGEE in the germline V gene. The CDR3 is 15 amino acids. Trimming took 2 bases from V and 9 from J; bases not matched to a gene: 3. The CDR3 coding sequence is TGTGCCAGCAGCGTGGGACTAGCGGGGGGAGGTGAGCAGTTCTTC. It translates to CASSVGLAGGGEQFF.

V and J are TRBV19 and TRBJ2-5, with a tentative D call TRBD2 (6 bases). Germline V gives CDR1 LNHDA, CDR2 SQIVND (reference sequence). This CDR3 has 15 residues. V was shortened by 5 bases and J by 2 bases, with 15 bases between the two germline ends. CDR3 nucleotide sequence: TGTGCCAGTAGTCTCCTCTCCGGACTACAAGAGACCCAGTACTTC. Translated, it gives CASSLLSGLQETQYF.